This T cell receptor (beta chain) was identified in a study of shared clonotypes between healthy human individuals. Only in-frame clones appear in the TCRdb table, and some are missing; sequencing was by immunoSEQ multiplex PCR. Altogether some 2 million clones are present, about 95% being singletons, with the ten largest covering more than 0.95%. Terminally differentiated effector memory CD45RA+ cells were left out of the naive CD8 fraction, which was CD45RO-negative and positively selected for CCR7. Germline CDR1 LGHNA, CDR2 YSLEER. Losses at the gene ends were 3 bases for V and 5 bases for J; bases not matched to a gene: 11. The CDR3 contains 18 residues.

The specimen sequenced was naive CD8+ T cells sorted from blood. The receptor's source is a man between 18 and 35 years old in good health. V and J are TRBV4-3 and TRBJ2-4; 12 bases fit TRBD2. CDR3 amino acids: CASSQEYGTSGRENIQYF. CDR3 in DNA: TGCGCCAGCAGCCAGGAATATGGGACTAGCGGGCGCGAAAACATTCAGTACTTC.